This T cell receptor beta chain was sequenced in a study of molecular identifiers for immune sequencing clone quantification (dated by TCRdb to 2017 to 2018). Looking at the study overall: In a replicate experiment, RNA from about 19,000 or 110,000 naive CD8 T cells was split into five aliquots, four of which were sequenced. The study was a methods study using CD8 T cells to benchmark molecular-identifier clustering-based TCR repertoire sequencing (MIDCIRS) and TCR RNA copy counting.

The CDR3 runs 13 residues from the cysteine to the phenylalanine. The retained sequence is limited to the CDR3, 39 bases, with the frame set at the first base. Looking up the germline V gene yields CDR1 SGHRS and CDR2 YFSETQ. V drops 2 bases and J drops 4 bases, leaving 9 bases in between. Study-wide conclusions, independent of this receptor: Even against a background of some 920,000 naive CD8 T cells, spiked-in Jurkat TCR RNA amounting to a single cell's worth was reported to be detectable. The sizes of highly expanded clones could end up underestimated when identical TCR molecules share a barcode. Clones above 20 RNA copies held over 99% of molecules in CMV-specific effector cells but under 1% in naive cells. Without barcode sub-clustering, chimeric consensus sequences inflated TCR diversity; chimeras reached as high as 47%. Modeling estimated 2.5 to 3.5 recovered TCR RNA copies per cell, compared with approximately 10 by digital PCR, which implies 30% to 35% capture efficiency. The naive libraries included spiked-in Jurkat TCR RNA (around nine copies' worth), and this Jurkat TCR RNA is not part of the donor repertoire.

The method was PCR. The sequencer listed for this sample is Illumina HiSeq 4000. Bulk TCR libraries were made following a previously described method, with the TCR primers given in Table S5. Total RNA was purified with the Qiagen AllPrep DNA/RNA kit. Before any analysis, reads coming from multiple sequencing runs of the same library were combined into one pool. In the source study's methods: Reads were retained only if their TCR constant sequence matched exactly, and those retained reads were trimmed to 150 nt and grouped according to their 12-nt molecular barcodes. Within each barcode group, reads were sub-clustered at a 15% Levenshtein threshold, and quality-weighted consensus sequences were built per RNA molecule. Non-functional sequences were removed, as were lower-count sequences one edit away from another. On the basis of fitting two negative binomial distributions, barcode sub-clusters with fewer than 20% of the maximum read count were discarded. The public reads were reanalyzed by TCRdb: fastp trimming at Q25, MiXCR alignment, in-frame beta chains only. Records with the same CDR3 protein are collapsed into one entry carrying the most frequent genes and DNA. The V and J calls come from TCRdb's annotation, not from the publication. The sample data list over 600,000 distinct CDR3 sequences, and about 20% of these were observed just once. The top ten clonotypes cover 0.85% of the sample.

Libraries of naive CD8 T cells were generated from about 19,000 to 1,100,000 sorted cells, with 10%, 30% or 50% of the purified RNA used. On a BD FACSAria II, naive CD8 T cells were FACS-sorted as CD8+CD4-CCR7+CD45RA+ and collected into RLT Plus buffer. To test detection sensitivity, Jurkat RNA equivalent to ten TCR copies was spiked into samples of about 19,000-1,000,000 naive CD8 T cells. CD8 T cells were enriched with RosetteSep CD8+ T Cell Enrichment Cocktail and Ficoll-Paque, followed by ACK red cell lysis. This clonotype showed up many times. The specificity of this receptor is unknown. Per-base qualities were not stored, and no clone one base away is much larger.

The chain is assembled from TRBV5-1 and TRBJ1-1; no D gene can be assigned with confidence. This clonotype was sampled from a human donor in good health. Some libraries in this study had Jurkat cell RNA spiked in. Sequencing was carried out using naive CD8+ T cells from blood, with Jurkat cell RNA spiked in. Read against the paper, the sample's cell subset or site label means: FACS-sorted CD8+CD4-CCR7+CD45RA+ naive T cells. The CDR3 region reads CASSLTYGTEAFF. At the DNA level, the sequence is TGCGCCAGCAGCTTAACATATGGCACTGAAGCTTTCTTT.